The 9 T cell receptor beta chains given below trace back to one sample, sequenced in a study of radiotherapy plus CTLA-4 blockade in lung cancer. Only in-frame clones appear in the TCRdb table, and some are missing; sequencing was by immunoSEQ multiplex PCR. The data hold approximately 47,000 clones, with roughly 80% observed a single time. The material was peripheral blood, obtained from a patient treated with radiotherapy plus ipilimumab. The receptors were sampled from a human donor with non-small cell lung cancer who had stable disease on radiotherapy plus ipilimumab.

This chain joins TRBV4-1 and TRBJ2-1; 9 nucleotides line up with TRBD1. This CDR3 region has 14 residues. Losses at the gene ends were 1 base for V and 9 bases for J; bases not matched to a gene: 4. Germline CDR1 and CDR2: MGHRA and YSYEKL. The CDR3 protein is CASSQVGTGSEQFF. CDR3 nucleotide sequence: TGCGCCAGCAGCCAAGTTGGGACAGGGAGTGAGCAGTTCTTC.

The V and J genes are TRBV7-2 and TRBJ2-7, with TRBD2 matching over 9 bases. In germline, CDR1 is SGHTA, CDR2 FQGNSA. CDR3 length equals 15 residues. The trim removed 2 bases at V and 3 bases at J, leaving 5 bases unmatched. The chain's CDR3 is CASSLSPSGIYEQYF. The CDR3 DNA sequence: TGTGCCAGCAGCTTATCTCCTAGCGGGATCTACGAGCAGTACTTC.

The chain combines TRBV28 with TRBJ1-5; unclear D gene. Trimming took 7 bases from V and 3 from J, leaving 13 bases between them. Germline CDR1 reads MDHEN; CDR2 reads SYDVKM. CDR3 size: 14 residues. Here the CDR3 DNA reads TGTGCCAGCACCCCGGCGGGCAACAATCAGCCCCAGCATTTT. Residues: CASTPAGNNQPQHF.

The rearrangement joins TRBV5-1 to TRBJ2-3; possibly TRBD1 for D (6 bases). V lost 4 bases and J 2 bases, leaving 17 bases between the germline ends. Per germline, CDR1 SGHRS and CDR2 YFSETQ. This CDR3 comprises 16 residues. The CDR3 loop is CASSPEPGANTDTQYF. CDR3 in DNA: TGCGCCAGCAGCCCCGAACCAGGGGCTAACACAGATACGCAGTATTTT.

Concerning this clone itself: A junction boundary mismatches the germline segment, possibly from a read error. The chain links TRBV28 to TRBJ2-1; weak D call: TRBD2 (6 bases). Germline-derived CDR1 and CDR2 are MDHEN and SYDVKM. This CDR3 contains 13 residues. Written as DNA, the CDR3 is TGTGCCAGCAGCTGGGACTCCGACAATGAGCAGTTCTTC. This gives the protein CASSWDSDNEQFF. The complete variable domain, with remaining parts taken from reference TRBV28 and TRBJ2-1, reads DVKVTQSSRYLVKRTGEKVFLECVQDMDHENMFWYRQDPGLGLRLIYFSYDVKMKEKGDIPEGYSVSREKKERFSLILESASTNQTSMYLCASSWDSDNEQFFGPGTRLTVL.

CDR3: CSVVGLAGGIAHEQFF. DNA of the CDR3: TGCAGCGTTGTTGGGCTAGCGGGAGGTATTGCCCATGAGCAGTTCTTC. The chain couples TRBV29-1 to TRBJ2-1; 11 bases match TRBD2. Germline CDR1 and CDR2: SQVTM and ANQGSEA. This CDR3 contains 16 residues. The trim removed 4 bases at V and 8 bases at J, leaving 13 bases unmatched.

The chain links TRBV4-3 to TRBJ1-1, with D hard to call. The CDR3 sequence is 13 residues long. CDR1 is LGHNA, CDR2 YSLEER, per germline. Deletions cut 4 bases from V and 5 bases from J, with 11 bases between. CDR3 in amino acids: CASSPAPGTEAFF. The CDR3 DNA sequence: TGCGCCAGCAGCCCCGCCCCGGGAACTGAAGCTTTCTTT.

The gene calls are TRBV27 and TRBJ2-7; 10 bases are shared with TRBD2. Unmatched junction bases numbered 5, after V lost 3 bases and J lost 0 bases. The germline CDR1 and CDR2 sequences are MNHEY and SMNVEV (reference sequence). The CDR3 length is 16 residues. Here the CDR3 reads CASSLTSGLPSYEQYF. As DNA, the CDR3 is TGTGCCAGCAGTTTGACTAGCGGGTTGCCCTCCTACGAGCAGTACTTC.

The chain combines TRBV7-9 with TRBJ1-1, with 7 bases that match TRBD1. Germline assignment: CDR1 SEHNR and CDR2 FQNEAQ (reference sequence). Trimming cost V 2 bases and J 8 bases; bases outside gene matches: 14. This CDR3 is 16 amino acids long. The DNA of the CDR3 is TGTGCCAGCAGCTTATCCGGGGCCGCGGGACAGTCCGAAGCTTTCTTT. As protein: CASSLSGAAGQSEAFF.